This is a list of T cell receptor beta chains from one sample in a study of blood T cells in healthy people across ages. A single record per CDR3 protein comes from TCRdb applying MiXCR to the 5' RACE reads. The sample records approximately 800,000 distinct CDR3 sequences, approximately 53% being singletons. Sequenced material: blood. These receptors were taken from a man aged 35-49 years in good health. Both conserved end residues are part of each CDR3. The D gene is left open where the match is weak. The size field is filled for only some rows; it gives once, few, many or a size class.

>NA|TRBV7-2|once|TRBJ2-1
CASSFYRDYSNEQFF
TGTGCCAGCAGCTTTTACCGGGATTATAGCAATGAGCAGTTCTTC
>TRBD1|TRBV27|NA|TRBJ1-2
CASSYHRTGGNGYTF
TGTGCCAGCAGTTACCACCGGACAGGGGGGAATGGCTACACCTTC
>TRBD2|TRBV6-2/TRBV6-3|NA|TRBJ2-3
CASSSYGLAGGADTQYF
TGTGCCAGCAGTTCATACGGACTAGCGGGAGGAGCAGATACGCAGTATTTT
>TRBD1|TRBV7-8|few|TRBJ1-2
CASSDLTGYGYTF
TGTGCCAGCAGCGATCTGACAGGGTATGGCTACACCTTC
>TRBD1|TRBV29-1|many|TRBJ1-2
CSTAAGQYGYTF
TGCAGCACGGCAGCGGGACAGTATGGCTACACCTTC
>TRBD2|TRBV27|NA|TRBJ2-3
CASRAGTSGNTQYF
TGTGCCAGCAGGGCCGGGACTAGCGGGAATACGCAGTATTTT
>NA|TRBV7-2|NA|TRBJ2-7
CASSFRKGVAYEQYF
TGTGCCAGCAGCTTTCGAAAGGGAGTGGCCTACGAGCAGTACTTC
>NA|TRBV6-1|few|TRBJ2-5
CASSEQNQWGETQYF
TGTGCCAGCAGTGAACAGAACCAGTGGGGCGAGACCCAGTACTTC
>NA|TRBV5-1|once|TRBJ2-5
CASSLVGSRGGAETRYF
TGCGCCAGCAGCTTGGTAGGCAGCCGGGGAGGAGCGGAGACCCGGTACTTC
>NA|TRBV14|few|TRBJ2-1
CASSRVSGSSYNEQFF
TGTGCCAGCAGCCGCGTCTCAGGGTCCTCCTACAATGAGCAGTTCTTC
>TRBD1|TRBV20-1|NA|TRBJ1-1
CSARDHQGAANTEAFF
TGCAGTGCTAGAGATCATCAGGGGGCAGCGAACACTGAAGCTTTCTTT
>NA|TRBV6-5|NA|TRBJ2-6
CATHTGANVLTF
TGTGCCACCCACACTGGGGCCAACGTCCTGACTTTC
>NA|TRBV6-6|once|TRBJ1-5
CASSPLSTGSEDQPQHF
TGTGCCAGCAGTCCTCTCTCTACAGGGAGCGAGGATCAGCCCCAGCATTTT